Below, one TCR beta chain is given with its context. Its antigen remains unidentified. Both 60 Vbeta primers and 13 Jbeta primers went into the PCR. Sequencing used immunoSEQ multiplex PCR; TCRdb keeps in-frame clones, though not all of them. The profile shows 100,000 to 150,000 clones, 81% of them singletons. V lost 6 bases, J lost 4 bases, and 16 bases lay in between. The CDR3 consists of 14 residues. Germline V gene data show CDR1 as LNHDA and CDR2 as SQIVND (reference sequence). This record comes from a study of cytomegalovirus exposure and HLA in healthy donors. Findings and limits, study-wide: A later analysis showed HLA-associated TCR beta chains outstripping equally common others in clonal expansion. What was likely a sequencing artifact was a cluster of highly shared sequence variants. TCR beta sequences reportedly predicted the HLA-A and HLA-B alleles of most subjects accurately.

The V and J genes are TRBV19 and TRBJ2-7; D gene ambiguous. The sequenced material came from PBMCs. The TCR comes from a man aged 18 to 35 in good health and CMV-seronegative. The CDR3 sequence: CASSPRSRLYEQYF. The CDR3 coding sequence is TGTGCCAGTAGCCCTCGGTCCAGGCTATACGAGCAGTACTTC.